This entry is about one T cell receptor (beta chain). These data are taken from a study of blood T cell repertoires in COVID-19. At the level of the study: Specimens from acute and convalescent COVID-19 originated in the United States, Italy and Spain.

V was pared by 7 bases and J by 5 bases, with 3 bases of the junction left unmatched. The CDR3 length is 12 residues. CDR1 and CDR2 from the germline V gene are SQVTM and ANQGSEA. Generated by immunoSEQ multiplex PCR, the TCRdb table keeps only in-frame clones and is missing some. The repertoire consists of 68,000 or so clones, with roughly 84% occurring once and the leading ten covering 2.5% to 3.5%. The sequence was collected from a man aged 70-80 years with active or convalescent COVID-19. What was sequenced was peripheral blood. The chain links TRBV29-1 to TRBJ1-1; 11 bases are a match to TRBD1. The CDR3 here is CSADRGQTEAFF. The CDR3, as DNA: TGCAGCGCGGACAGGGGGCAAACTGAAGCTTTCTTT.